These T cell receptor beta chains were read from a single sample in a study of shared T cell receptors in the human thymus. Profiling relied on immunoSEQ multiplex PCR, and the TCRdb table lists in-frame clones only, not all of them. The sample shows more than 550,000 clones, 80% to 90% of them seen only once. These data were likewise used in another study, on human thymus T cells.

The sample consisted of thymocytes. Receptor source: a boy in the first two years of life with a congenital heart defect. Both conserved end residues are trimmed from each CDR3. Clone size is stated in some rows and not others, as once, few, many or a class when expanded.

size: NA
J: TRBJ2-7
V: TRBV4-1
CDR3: ASSPALGTGYEQY

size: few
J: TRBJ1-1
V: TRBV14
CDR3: ASSPYKNTEAF

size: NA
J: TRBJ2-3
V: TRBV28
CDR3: SSSLVLRVDTDTQY

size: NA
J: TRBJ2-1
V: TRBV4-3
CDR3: ASSRGLAGENEQF

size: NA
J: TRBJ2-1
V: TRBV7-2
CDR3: ASSLSSGGVYNEQF

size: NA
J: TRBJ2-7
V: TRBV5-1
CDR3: ASSLEEVAGVSYEQY

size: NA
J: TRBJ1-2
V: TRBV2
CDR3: ASSDIRQEPYGYT

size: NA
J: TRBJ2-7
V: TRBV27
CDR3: ASSPGTVTYEQY

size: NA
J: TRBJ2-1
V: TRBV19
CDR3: ASSLRGTSGRVDNEQF

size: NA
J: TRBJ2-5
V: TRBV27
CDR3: ASSSLLQETQY

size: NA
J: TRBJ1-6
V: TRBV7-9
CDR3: ASSFVTGVPYNSPLH

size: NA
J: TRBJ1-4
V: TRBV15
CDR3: ATSRDIGSPGQNEKLF

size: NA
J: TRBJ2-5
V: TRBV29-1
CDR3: SVEAGDQKTQY

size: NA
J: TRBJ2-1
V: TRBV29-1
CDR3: SVPGPRRNEQF

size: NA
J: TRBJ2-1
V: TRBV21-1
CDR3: ASTPGAVYNEQF

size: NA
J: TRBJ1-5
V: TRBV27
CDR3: ASRPWTESNQPQH

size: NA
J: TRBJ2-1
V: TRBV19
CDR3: ASSSGLQYNEQF

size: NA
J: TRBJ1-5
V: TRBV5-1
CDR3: ASSLGFLDQPQH

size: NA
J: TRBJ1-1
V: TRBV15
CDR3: ATSRALDRGNTEAF

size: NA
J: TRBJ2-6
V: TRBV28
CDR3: ASSYKTGTGDSGANVLT

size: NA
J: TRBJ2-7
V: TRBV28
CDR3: ASSFPLAGPRGQY

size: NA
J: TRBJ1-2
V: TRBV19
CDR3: ASRRHRGNGYT

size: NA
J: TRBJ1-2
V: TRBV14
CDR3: ASSQGNRQGPHYGYT

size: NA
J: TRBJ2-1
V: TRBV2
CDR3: ASSKTGNLCPNYNEQF

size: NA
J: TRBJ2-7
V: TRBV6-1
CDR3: ASSESLDRGGGEQY

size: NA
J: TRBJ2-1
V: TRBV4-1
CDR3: ASSQEEQGGFYNEQF

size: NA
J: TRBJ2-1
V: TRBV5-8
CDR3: ASSQSGGGFNEQF

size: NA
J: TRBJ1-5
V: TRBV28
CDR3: ASSFLDRQDQPQH

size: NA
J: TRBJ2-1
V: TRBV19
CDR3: ASRASGYNEQF

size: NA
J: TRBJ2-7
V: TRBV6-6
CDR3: ASSYLARGGQNEQY

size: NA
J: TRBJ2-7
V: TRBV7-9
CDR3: ASSLTSGGPSTQCSEQY

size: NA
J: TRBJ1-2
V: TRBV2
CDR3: ASRNRTGGYGYT

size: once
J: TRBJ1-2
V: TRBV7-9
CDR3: ATSPKTGVGAYGYT

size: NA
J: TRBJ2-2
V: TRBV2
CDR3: ASSNSGTRNTGELF

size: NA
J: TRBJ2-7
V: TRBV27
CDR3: ASSNHPPTGEPYEQY

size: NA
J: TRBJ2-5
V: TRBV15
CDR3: ATSIQASQETQY

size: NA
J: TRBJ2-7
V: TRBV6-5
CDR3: ASPTGGGHYEQY

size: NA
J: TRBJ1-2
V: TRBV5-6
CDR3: ASSPDRTERGYT

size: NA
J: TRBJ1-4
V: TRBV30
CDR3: AWSPPLSVDEKLF

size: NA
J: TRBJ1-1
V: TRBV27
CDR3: ASRLGEKNTEAF

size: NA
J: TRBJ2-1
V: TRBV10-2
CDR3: ASSECTSGLTPYNEQF